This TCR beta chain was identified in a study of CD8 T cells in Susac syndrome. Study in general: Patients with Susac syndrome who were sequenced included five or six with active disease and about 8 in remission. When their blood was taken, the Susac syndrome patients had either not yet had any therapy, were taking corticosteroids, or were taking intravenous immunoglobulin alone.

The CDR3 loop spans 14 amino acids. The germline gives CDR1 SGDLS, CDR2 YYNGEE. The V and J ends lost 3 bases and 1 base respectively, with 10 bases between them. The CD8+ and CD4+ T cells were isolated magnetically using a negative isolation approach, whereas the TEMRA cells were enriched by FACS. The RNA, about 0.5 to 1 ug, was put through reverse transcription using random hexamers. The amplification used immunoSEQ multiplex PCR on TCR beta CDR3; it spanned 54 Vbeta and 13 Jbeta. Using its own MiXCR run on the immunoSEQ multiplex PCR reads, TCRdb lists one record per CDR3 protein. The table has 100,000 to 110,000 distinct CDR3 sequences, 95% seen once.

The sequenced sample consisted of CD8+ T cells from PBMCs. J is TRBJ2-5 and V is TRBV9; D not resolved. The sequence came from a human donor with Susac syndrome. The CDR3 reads CASSASEVQETQYF. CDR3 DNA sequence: TGTGCCAGCAGCGCCTCCGAGGTCCAAGAGACCCAGTACTTC.